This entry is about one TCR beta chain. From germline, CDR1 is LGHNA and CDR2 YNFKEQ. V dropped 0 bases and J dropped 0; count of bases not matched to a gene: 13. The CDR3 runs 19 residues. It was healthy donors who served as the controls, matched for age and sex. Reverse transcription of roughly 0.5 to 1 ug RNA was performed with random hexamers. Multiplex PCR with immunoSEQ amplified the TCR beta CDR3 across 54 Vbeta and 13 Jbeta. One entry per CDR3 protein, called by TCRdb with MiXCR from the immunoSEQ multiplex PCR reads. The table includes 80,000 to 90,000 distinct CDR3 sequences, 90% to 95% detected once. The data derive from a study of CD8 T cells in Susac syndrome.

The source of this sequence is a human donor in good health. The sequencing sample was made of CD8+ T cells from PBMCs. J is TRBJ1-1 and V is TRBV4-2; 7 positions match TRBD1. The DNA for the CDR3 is TGTGCCAGCAGCCAAGATCTTCGTGTACAGGGGCACGTGAACACTGAAGCTTTCTTT. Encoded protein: CASSQDLRVQGHVNTEAFF.